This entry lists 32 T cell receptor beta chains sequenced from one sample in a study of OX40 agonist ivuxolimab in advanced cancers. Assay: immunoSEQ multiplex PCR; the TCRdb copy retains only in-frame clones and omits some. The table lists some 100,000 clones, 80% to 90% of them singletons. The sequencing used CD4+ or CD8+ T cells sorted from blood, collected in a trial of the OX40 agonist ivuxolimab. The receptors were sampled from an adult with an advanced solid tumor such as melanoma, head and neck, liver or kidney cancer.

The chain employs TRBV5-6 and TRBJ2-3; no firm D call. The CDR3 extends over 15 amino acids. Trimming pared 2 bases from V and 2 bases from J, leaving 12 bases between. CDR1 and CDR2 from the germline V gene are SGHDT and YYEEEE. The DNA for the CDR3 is TGTGCCAGCAGCTTTGCGGCGGAGACCACAGATACGCAGTATTTT. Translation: CASSFAAETTDTQYF. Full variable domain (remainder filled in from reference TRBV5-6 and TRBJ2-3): DAGVTQSPTHLIKTRGQQVTLRCSPKSGHDTVSWYQQALGQGPQFIFQYYEEEERQRGNFPDRFSGHQFPNYSSELNVNALLLGDSALYLCASSFAAETTDTQYFGPGTRLTVL.

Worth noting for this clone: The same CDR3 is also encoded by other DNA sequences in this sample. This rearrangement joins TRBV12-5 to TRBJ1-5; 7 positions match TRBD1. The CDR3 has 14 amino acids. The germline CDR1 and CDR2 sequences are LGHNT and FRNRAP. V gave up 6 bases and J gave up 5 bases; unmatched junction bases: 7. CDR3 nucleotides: TGTGCTAGTGGCCCCGGGACAGCGTATCAGCCCCAGCATTTT. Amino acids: CASGPGTAYQPQHF.

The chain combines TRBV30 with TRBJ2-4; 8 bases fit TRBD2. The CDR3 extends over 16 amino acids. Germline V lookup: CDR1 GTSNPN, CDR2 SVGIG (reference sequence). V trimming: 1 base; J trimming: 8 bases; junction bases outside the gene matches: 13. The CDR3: CAWSEVGGAQGYIQYF. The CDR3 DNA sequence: TGTGCCTGGAGTGAGGTCGGGGGGGCTCAGGGTTACATTCAGTACTTC.

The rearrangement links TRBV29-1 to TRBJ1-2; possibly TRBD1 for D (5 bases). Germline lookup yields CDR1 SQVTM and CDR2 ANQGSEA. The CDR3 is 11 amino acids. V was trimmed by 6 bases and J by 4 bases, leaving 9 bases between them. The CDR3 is CSVPGSYGYTF. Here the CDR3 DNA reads TGCAGCGTGCCAGGGTCCTATGGCTACACCTTC.

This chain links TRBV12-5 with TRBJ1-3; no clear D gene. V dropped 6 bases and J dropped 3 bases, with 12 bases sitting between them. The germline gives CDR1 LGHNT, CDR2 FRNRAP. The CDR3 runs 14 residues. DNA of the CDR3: TGTGCTAGTGGGATGGCGGTGCGTGGAAACACCATATATTTT. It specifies CASGMAVRGNTIYF.

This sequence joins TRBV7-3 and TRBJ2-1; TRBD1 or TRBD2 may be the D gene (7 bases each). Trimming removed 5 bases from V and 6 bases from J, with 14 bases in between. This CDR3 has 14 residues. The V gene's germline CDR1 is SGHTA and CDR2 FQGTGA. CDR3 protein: CASSPQGGGNEQFF. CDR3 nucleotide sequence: TGTGCCAGCAGCCCCCAGGGGGGGGGCAATGAGCAGTTCTTC.

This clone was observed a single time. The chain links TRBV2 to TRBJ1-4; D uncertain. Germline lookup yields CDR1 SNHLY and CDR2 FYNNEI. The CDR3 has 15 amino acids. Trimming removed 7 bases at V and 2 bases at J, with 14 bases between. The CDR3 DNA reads TGTGCCAGCACCAAGGGCAGTTTGACTAATGAAAAACTGTTTTTT. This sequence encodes CASTKGSLTNEKLFF.

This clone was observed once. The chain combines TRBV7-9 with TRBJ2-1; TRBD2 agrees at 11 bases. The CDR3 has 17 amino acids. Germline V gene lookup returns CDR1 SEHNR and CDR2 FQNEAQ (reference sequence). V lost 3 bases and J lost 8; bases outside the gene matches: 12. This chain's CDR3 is CASSFSPVAGGPDEQFF. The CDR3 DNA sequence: TGTGCCAGCAGCTTTAGCCCTGTAGCGGGGGGGCCCGATGAGCAGTTCTTC.

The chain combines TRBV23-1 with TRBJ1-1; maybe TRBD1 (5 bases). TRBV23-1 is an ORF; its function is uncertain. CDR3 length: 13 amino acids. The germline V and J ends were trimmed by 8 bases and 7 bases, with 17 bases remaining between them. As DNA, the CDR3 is TGCGCCAGCGGCCAGGGACGCCGCTATGAAGCTTTCTTT. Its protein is CASGQGRRYEAFF.

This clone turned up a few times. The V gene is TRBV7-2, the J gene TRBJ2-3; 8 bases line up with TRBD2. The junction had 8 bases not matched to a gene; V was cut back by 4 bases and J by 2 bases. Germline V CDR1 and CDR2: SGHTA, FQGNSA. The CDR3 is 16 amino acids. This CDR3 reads CASSYLAGISTDTQYF. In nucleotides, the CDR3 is TGTGCCAGCAGCTACTTAGCGGGGATTTCCACAGATACGCAGTATTTT. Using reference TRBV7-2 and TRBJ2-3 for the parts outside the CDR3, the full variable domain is GAGVSQSPSNKVTEKGKDVELRCDPISGHTALYWYRQSLGQGLEFLIYFQGNSAPDKSGLPSDRFSAERTGGSVSTLTIQRTQQEDSAVYLCASSYLAGISTDTQYFGPGTRLTVL.

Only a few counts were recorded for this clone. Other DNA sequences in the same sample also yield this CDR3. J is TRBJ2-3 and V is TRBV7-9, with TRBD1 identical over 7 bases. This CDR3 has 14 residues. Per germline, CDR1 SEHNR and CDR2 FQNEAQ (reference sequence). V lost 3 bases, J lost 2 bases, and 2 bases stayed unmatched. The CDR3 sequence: CASSLTGPTDTQYF. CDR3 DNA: TGTGCCAGCAGCTTGACAGGGCCCACAGATACGCAGTATTTT.

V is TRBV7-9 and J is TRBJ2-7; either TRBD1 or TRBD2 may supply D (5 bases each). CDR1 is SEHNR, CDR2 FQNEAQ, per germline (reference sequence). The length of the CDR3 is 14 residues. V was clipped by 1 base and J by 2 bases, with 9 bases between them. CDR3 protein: CASSLGGPPYEQYF. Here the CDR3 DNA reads TGTGCCAGCAGCTTAGGGGGACCCCCCTACGAGCAGTACTTC. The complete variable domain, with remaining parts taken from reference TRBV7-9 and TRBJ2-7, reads DTGVSQNPRHKITKRGQNVTFRCDPISEHNRLYWYRQTLGQGPEFLTYFQNEAQLEKSRLLSDRFSAERPKGSFSTLEIQRTEQGDSAMYLCASSLGGPPYEQYFGPGTRLTVT.

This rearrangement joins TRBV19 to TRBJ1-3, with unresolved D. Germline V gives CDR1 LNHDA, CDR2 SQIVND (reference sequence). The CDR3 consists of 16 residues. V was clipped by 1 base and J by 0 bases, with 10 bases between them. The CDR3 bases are TGTGCCAGTAGTATAGTTTGGGCCAACTCTGGAAACACCATATATTTT. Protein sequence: CASSIVWANSGNTIYF.

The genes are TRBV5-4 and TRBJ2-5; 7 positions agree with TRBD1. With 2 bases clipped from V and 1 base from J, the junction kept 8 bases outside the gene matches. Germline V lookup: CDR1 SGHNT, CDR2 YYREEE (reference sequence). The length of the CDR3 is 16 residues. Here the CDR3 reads CASSFTGEVSQETQYF. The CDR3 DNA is TGTGCCAGCAGCTTTACAGGGGAAGTAAGCCAAGAGACCCAGTACTTC.

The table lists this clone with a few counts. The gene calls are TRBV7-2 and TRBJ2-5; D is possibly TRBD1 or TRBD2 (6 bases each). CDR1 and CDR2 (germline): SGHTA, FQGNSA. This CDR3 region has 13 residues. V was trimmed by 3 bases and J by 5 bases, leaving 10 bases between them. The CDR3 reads CASSLGAGETQYF. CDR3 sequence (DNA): TGTGCCAGCAGCTTGGGGGCGGGGGAGACCCAGTACTTC.

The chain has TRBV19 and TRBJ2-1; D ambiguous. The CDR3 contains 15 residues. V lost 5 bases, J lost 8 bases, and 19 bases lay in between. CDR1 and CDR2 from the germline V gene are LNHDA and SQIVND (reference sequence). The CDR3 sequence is CASSSPGLKSDEQFF. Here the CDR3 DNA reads TGTGCCAGTAGTTCACCGGGCCTCAAGAGCGATGAGCAGTTCTTC.

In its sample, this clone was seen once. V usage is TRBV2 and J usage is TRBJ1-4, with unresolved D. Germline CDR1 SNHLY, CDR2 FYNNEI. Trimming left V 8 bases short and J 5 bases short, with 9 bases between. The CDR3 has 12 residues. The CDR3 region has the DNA TGTGCCAGCTCGCTCCGAAATGAAAAACTGTTTTTT. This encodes CASSLRNEKLFF.

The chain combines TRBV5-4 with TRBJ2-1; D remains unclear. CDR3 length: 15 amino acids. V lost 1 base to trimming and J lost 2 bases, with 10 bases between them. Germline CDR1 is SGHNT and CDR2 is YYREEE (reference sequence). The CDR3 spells CASSLNGFPYNEQFF. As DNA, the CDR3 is TGTGCCAGCAGCTTGAACGGGTTCCCCTACAATGAGCAGTTCTTC.

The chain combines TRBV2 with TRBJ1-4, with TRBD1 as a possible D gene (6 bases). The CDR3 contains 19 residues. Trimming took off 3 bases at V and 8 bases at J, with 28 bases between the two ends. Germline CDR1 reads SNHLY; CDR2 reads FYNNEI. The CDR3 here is CASSDRPLLIQGRGEKLFF. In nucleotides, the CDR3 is TGTGCCAGCAGTGATAGGCCCCTGTTAATACAGGGTCGAGGCGAAAAACTGTTTTTT.

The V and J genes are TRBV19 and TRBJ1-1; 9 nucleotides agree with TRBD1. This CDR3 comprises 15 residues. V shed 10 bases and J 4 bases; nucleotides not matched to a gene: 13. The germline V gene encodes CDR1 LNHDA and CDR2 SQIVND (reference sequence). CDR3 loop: CATTQTQGAGTEAFF. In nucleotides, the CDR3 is TGTGCCACCACTCAAACACAGGGGGCCGGCACTGAAGCTTTCTTT. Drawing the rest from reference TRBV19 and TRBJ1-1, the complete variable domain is DGGITQSPKYLFRKEGQNVTLSCEQNLNHDAMYWYRQDPGQGLRLIYYSQIVNDFQKGDIAEGYSVSREKKESFPLTVTSAQKNPTAFYLCATTQTQGAGTEAFFGQGTRLTVV.

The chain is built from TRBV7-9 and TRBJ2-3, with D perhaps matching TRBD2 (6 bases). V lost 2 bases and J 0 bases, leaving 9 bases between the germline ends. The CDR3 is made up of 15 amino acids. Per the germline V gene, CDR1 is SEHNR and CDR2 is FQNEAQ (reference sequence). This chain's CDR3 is CASSLYGGSTDTQYF. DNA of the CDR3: TGTGCCAGCAGCTTATACGGGGGAAGCACAGATACGCAGTATTTT.

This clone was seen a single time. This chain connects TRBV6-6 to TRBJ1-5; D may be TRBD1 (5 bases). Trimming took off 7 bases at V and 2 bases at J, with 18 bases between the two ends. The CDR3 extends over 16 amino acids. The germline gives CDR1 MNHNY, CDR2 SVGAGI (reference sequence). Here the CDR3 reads CASMIGHPRGNQPQHF. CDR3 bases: TGTGCCAGCATGATAGGACACCCTCGGGGCAATCAGCCCCAGCATTTT.

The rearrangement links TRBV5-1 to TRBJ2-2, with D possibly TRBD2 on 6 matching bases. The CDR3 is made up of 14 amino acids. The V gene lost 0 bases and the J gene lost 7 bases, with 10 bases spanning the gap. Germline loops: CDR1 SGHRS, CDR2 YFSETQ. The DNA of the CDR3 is TGCGCCAGCAGCTTGGCTCGGGGGATCGGGGAGCTGTTTTTT. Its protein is CASSLARGIGELFF.

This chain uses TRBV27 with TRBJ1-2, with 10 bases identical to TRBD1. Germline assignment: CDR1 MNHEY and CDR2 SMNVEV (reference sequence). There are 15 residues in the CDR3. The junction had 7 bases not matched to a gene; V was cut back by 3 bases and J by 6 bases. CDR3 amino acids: CASSFRQGAGDGYTF. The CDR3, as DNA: TGTGCCAGCAGTTTCCGACAGGGGGCAGGGGATGGCTACACCTTC.

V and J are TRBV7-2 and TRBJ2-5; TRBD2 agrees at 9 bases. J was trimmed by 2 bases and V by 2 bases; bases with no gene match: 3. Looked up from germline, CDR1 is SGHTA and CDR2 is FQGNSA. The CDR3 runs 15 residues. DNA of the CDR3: TGTGCCAGCAGCTTAAGGACTAGCGTGCAAGAGACCCAGTACTTC. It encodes CASSLRTSVQETQYF. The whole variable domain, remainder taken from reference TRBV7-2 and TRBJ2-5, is GAGVSQSPSNKVTEKGKDVELRCDPISGHTALYWYRQSLGQGLEFLIYFQGNSAPDKSGLPSDRFSAERTGGSVSTLTIQRTQQEDSAVYLCASSLRTSVQETQYFGPGTRLLVL.

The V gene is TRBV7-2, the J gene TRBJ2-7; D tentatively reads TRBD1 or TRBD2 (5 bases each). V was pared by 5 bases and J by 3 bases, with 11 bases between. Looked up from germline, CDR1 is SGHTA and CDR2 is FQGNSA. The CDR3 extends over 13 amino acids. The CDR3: CASSVGTDYEQYV. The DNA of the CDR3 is TGTGCCAGCAGCGTCGGGACGGACTACGAGCAGTACGTC.

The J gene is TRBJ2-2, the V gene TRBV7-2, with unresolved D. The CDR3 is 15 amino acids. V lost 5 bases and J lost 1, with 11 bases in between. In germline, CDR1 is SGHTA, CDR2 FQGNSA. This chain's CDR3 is CASSPWGQNTGELFF. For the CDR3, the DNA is TGTGCCAGCAGCCCCTGGGGTCAGAACACCGGGGAGCTGTTTTTT. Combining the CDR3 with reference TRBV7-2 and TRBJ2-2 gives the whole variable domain GAGVSQSPSNKVTEKGKDVELRCDPISGHTALYWYRQSLGQGLEFLIYFQGNSAPDKSGLPSDRFSAERTGGSVSTLTIQRTQQEDSAVYLCASSPWGQNTGELFFGEGSRLTVL.

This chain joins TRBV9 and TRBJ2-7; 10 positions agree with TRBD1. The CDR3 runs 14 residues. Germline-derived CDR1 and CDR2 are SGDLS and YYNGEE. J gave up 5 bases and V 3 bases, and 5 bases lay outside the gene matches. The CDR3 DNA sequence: TGTGCCAGCAGCGGCGGGACAGGGGCCCACGAGCAGTACTTC. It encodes CASSGGTGAHEQYF. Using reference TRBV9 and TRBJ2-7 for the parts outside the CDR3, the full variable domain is DSGVTQTPKHLITATGQRVTLRCSPRSGDLSVYWYQQSLDQGLQFLIQYYNGEERAKGNILERFSAQQFPDLHSELNLSSLELGDSALYFCASSGGTGAHEQYFGPGTRLTVT.

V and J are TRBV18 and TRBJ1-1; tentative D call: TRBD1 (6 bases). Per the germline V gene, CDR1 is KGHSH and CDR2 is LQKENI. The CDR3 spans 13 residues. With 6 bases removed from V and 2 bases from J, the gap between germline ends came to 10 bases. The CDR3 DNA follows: TGTGCCAGCTCCACGGACAGTAACACTGAAGCTTTCTTT. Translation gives CASSTDSNTEAFF.

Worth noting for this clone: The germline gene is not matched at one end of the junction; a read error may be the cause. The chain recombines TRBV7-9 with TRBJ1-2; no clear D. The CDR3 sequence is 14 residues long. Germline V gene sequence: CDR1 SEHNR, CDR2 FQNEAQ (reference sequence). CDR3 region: CASSLAVVSPGHTF. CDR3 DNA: TGTGCCAGCAGCTTAGCGGTCGTAAGCCCTGGCCACACCTTC.

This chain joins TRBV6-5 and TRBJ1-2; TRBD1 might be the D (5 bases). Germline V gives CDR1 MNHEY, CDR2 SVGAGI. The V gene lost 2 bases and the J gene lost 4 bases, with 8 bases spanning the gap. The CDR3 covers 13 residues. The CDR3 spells CASSYTGVYGYTF. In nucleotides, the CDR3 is TGTGCCAGCAGTTACACAGGAGTCTATGGCTACACCTTC.

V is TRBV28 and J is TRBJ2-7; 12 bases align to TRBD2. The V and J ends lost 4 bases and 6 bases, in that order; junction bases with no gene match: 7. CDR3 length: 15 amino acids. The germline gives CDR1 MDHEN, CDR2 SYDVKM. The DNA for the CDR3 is TGTGCCAGCAGTTCCCCTAGCGGGGGGGGGTCCGAGCAGTACTTC. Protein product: CASSSPSGGGSEQYF.